The clone carrying this T cell receptor (beta chain) was detected once. Its cognate antigen is unknown. Per germline, CDR1 MNHNS and CDR2 SASEGT. The CDR3 length is 14 residues. Unmatched junction bases numbered 2, after V lost 6 bases and J lost 4 bases. Study donors comprised healthy, HIV-negative adults devoid of recent acute infection or vaccination. This table comes from immunoSEQ multiplex PCR, and its TCRdb copy is limited to in-frame clones, with some not included. The sample has roughly 1,600,000 clones, around 98.5% seen once. The record originates from a study of shared clonotypes between healthy human individuals. Across the whole study: Per donor, three plates held CD4 naive cells, three held CD4 memory, two held CD8 naive and one held CD8 memory. Study-wide findings and caveats: Only blood underwent sampling, and tissue repertoires likely differ. Some clonotypes were shared by all four sorted-subset donors, while others were not shared. The non-shared ones had lower generation probabilities than the shared ones.

The sample taken for sequencing was naive CD4+ T cells sorted from blood. Subset given: CD45RA+ positively selected. The V call is TRBV6-1, the J call TRBJ2-5; 13 bases agree with TRBD2. The TCR originated in a man under 40 in good health. The CDR3 DNA reads TGTGCCAGCAGGGGGACTAGCGGGATAGAGACCCAGTACTTC. Its translation: CASRGTSGIETQYF.